This entry features one TCR beta chain sequence. Its specificity is unknown. The data were obtained in a study of T cell repertoires in cytomegalovirus infection. V dropped 6 bases and J dropped 12 bases, with 17 bases sitting between them. The CDR3 extends over 13 amino acids. MiXCR, run by TCRdb on the reads, gives a single entry per CDR3 protein. The sample holds 450,000 to 600,000 distinct CDR3 sequences; around 35% are singletons and the top ten take roughly a sixth. V gene TRBV12-3 or TRBV12-4 combines with J gene TRBJ1-4; D uncertain. The TCR comes from a human donor in good health (CMV status not recorded). Some clones in this sample may be carry-over from other donors' samples. The sequenced sample was cultured PBMCs, obtained from culture after CMV antigen stimulation. CDR3 nucleotides: TGTGCCAGCAGCTTAACCCCCTTGAAGGAACTGTTTTTT. It codes for CASSLTPLKELFF.